The present T cell receptor beta chain was sequenced within a study of blood T cells in healthy people across ages. A J-beta primer mix and a sample-barcoded 5' primer were used in a second PCR of about 7 to 12 cycles. From the 5' RACE reads, TCRdb called clonotypes with MiXCR, one entry per CDR3 protein. The data show about 1.8 million distinct CDR3 sequences, around 50% seen once. The CDR3 is 12 amino acids. Per germline, CDR1 DFQATT and CDR2 SNEGSKA (reference sequence). V gave up 8 bases and J gave up 5 bases; unmatched junction bases: 7. Sequencing input: blood. The chain combines TRBV20-1 with TRBJ2-5; 8 nucleotides align to TRBD2. The receptor was derived from a woman aged 40 to 50 in good health. In DNA form, the CDR3 reads TGCAGTTCACGGGGGGGCCGGGAGACCCAGTACTTC. This gives the protein CSSRGGRETQYF.